This entry describes one TCR beta chain. Its antigen is still unknown. CDR1 is SGHVS, CDR2 FQNEAQ, per germline. Trimming took off 1 base at V and 2 bases at J, with 16 bases between the two ends. CDR3 length: 17 residues. The sample originates from a study of cytomegalovirus exposure and HLA in healthy donors. Primers: 60 Vbeta forward and 13 Jbeta reverse. Here immunoSEQ multiplex PCR was the method, and the copy in TCRdb shows in-frame clones only, minus some. The table lists 120,000 to 150,000 clones, 60% to 85% of them singletons. Notes on the study in general: Most of the TCR beta V segments (in an earlier analysis) were productive either about 87% or about 30% of the time.

The clonotype comes from a male donor in good health and CMV-seronegative. The gene calls are TRBV7-8 and TRBJ2-3, with a tentative D call TRBD2 (5 bases). Sequencing was carried out using PBMCs. The CDR3 spells CASSLEVGLAFTDTQYF. The CDR3 DNA reads as TGTGCCAGCAGCTTAGAGGTCGGGCTAGCATTCACAGATACGCAGTATTTT.